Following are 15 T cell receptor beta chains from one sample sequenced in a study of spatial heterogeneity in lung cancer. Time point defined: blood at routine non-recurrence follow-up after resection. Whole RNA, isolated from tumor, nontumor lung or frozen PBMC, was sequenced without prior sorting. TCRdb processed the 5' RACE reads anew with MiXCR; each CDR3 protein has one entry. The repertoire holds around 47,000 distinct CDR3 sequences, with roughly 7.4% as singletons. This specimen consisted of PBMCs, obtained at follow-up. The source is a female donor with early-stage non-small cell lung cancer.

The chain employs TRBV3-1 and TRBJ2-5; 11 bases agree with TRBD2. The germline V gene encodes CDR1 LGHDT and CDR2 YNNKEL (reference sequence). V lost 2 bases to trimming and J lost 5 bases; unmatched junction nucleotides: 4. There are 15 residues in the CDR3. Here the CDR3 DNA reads TGTGCCAGCAGCCAATGGACTAGCGGGTCGGAGACCCAGTACTTC. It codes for CASSQWTSGSETQYF.

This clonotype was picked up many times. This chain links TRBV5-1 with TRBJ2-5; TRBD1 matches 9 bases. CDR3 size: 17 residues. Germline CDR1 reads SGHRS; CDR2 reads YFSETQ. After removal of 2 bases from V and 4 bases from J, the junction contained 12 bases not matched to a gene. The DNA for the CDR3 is TGCGCCAGCAGCTTCACCACAGGGACAGGGTATGGAGAGACCCAGTACTTC. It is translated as CASSFTTGTGYGETQYF.

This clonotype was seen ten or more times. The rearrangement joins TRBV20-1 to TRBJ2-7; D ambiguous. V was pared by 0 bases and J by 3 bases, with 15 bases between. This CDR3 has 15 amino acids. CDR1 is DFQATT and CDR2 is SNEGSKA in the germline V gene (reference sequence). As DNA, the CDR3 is TGCAGTGCTAGAGATGATACGGGTTTTATCTACGAGCAGTACTTC. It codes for CSARDDTGFIYEQYF.

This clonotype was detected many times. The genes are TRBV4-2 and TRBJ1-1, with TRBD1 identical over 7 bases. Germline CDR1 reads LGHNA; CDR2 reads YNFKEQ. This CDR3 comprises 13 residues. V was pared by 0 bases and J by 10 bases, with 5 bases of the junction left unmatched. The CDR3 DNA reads TGTGCCAGCAGCCAAGAATCGTCAGGGGGAGCTTTCTTT. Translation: CASSQESSGGAFF.

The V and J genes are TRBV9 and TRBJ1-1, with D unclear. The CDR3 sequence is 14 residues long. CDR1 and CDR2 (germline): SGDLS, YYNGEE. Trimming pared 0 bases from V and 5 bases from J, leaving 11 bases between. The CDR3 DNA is TGTGCCAGCAGCGTAGATCCAGGAGGGACTGAAGCTTTCTTT. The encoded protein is CASSVDPGGTEAFF. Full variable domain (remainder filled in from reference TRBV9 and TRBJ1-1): DSGVTQTPKHLITATGQRVTLRCSPRSGDLSVYWYQQSLDQGLQFLIQYYNGEERAKGNILERFSAQQFPDLHSELNLSSLELGDSALYFCASSVDPGGTEAFFGQGTRLTVV.

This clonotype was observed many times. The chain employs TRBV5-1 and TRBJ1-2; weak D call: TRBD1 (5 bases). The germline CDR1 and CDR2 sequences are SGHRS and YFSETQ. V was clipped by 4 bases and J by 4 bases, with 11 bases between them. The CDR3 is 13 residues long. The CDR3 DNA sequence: TGCGCCAGCAGCAGGGACCCAGGCTATGGCTACACCTTC. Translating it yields CASSRDPGYGYTF.

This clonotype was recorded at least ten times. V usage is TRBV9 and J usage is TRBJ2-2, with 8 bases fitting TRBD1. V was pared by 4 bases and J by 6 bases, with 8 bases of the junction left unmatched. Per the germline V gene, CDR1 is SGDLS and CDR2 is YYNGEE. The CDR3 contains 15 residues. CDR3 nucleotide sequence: TGTGCCAGCAGCTCCCCGACAGGGGACCCCGGGGAGCTGTTTTTT. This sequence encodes CASSSPTGDPGELFF.

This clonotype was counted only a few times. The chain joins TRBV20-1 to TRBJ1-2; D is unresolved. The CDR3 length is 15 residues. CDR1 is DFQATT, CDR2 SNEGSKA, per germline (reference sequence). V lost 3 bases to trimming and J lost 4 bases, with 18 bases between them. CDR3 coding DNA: TGCAGTGCTAGTCGAATTTATGGACTCCCCTATGGCTACACCTTC. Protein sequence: CSASRIYGLPYGYTF.

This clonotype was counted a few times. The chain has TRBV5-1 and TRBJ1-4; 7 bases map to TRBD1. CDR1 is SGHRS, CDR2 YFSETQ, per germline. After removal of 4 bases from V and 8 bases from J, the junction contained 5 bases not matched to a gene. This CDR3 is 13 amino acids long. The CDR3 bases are TGCGCCAGCAGCGATCCGGGACAGGAAAAACTGTTTTTT. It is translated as CASSDPGQEKLFF.

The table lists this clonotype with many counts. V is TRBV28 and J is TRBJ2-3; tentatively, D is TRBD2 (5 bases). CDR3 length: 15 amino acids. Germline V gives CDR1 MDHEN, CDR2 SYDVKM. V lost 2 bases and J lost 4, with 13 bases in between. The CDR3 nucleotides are TGTGCCAGCAGTTTACTCCGGGGTTCGGCAGATACGCAGTATTTT. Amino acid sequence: CASSLLRGSADTQYF.

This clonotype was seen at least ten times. The CDR3 region has the DNA TGTGCCAGCAGCCGACAGCCAAGCTCCTACAATGAGCAGTTCTTC. Protein: CASSRQPSSYNEQFF. The rearrangement uses TRBV7-3 and TRBJ2-1, with D perhaps TRBD1 (5 bases). Trimming removed 5 bases at V and 0 bases at J, with 11 bases between. The CDR3 has 15 residues. Germline V lookup: CDR1 SGHTA, CDR2 FQGTGA.

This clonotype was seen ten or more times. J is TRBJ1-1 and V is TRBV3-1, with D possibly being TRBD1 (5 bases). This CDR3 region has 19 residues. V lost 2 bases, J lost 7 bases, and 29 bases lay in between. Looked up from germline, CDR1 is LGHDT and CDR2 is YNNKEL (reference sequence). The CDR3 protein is CASSQSPGGWWTALSEAFF. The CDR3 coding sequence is TGTGCCAGCAGCCAATCGCCGGGGGGGTGGTGGACGGCTCTGAGTGAAGCTTTCTTT.

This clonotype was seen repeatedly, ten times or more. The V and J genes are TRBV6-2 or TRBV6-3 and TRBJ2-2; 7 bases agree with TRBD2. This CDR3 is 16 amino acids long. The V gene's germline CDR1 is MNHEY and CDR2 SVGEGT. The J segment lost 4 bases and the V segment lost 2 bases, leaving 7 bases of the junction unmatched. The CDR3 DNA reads TGTGCCAGCAGTTACGGTCCTAGCGGAGCCACCGGGGAGCTGTTTTTT. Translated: CASSYGPSGATGELFF.

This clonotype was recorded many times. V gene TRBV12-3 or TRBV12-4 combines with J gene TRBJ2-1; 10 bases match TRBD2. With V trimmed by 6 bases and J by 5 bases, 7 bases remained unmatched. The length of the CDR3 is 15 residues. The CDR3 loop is CASRGLAGAHNEQFF. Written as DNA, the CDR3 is TGTGCCAGCAGGGGTCTAGCGGGGGCGCACAATGAGCAGTTCTTC.

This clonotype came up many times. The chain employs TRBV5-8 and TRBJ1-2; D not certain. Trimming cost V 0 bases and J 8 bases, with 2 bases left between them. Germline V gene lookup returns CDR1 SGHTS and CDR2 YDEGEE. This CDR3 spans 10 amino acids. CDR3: CASSLVGYTF. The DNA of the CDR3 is TGTGCCAGCAGCTTGGTGGGCTACACCTTC.